A single sample gave rise to the 27 T cell receptor beta chains below, sequenced in a study of blood T cell repertoires in COVID-19 (dated by TCRdb to 2020 to 2021). Preparation of the library involved the immunoSEQ multiplex PCR assay. TCRdb holds this immuneACCESS table with in-frame rearrangements only. Some clones are missing; in checked studies, unresolved V genes explain under half, and the rest has no known cause. For this sample there are around 300,000 clones; about 90% appear just once. The top ten hold around 4.6% of the sample. The sequencing sample was made of PBMCs or T cells enriched from blood (not recorded which). Source of these receptors: a man younger than 40 who had recovered from COVID-19.

The chain has TRBV24-1 and TRBJ1-2, with unresolved D. The CDR3 has 11 residues. Germline loops: CDR1 KGHDR, CDR2 SFDVKD. Trimming stripped 10 bases from V and 8 bases from J, with 13 bases between. In DNA, the CDR3 is TGTGCCACTAGGGATTCTAGGGGCTACACCTTC. Residues: CATRDSRGYTF.

The chain combines TRBV24-1 with TRBJ2-1; possibly TRBD1 for D (6 bases). The V gene lost 1 base and the J gene lost 7 bases, with 13 bases spanning the gap. The CDR3 has 15 amino acids. Germline lookup yields CDR1 KGHDR and CDR2 SFDVKD. CDR3 region: CATSDFAGAANEQFF. In nucleotides, the CDR3 is TGTGCCACCAGTGATTTTGCAGGGGCAGCGAATGAGCAGTTCTTC.

V and J are TRBV10-3 and TRBJ1-6, with D possibly matching TRBD1 (5 bases). Per the germline V gene, CDR1 is ENHRY and CDR2 is SYGVKD. The CDR3 extends over 12 amino acids. V was cut by 10 bases and J by 9 bases, with 13 bases left in between. CDR3 nucleotides: TGTGCCACCGGCCAGGGTAGTTCACCCCTCCACTTT. Protein product: CATGQGSSPLHF.

The chain joins TRBV18 to TRBJ2-1; D might be TRBD1 (5 bases). Trimming left V 4 bases short and J 1 base short, with 8 bases between. CDR1 and CDR2 from the germline V gene are KGHSH and LQKENI. The CDR3 is 14 residues long. The CDR3 is CASSLRDSYNEQFF. DNA for the CDR3: TGTGCCAGCTCACTCAGGGATTCCTACAATGAGCAGTTCTTC.

The V and J genes are TRBV4-1 and TRBJ1-5, with 9 bases aligning to TRBD1. Germline CDR1 reads MGHRA; CDR2 reads YSYEKL. Germline trimming cut 4 bases from V and 3 bases from J; bases unmatched to any gene: 4. The CDR3 spans 15 residues. CDR3 bases: TGCGCCAGCAGCCCCCGGGACAGGGACAATCAGCCCCAGCATTTT. Amino acids: CASSPRDRDNQPQHF.

The chain carries TRBV6-4 and TRBJ2-1, with 8 bases fitting TRBD2. CDR3 length: 15 residues. The junction had 8 bases not matched to a gene; V was cut back by 0 bases and J by 10 bases. CDR1 and CDR2 (germline): MRHNA, SNTAGT. CDR3 nucleotides: TGTGCCAGCAGTGACTCCGGGGGGGGTCAGGGAGAGCAGTTCTTC. This gives the protein CASSDSGGGQGEQFF.

V and J are TRBV3-1 (or the pseudogene TRBV3-2) and TRBJ2-1; 8 positions agree with TRBD2. In germline, CDR1 is LGHDT, CDR2 YNNKEL (reference sequence). The ends lost 0 bases at V and 7 bases at J; junction bases unmatched: 8. CDR3 length: 16 amino acids. Here the CDR3 DNA reads TGTGCCAGCAGCCAAGATCACGGGGGGGCAGGGAATGAGCAGTTCTTC. This codes for CASSQDHGGAGNEQFF.

Only one count was recorded for this clone. The gene calls are TRBV5-1 and TRBJ2-3; 10 nucleotides agree with TRBD2. The CDR3 runs to 16 residues. Germline CDR1 and CDR2: SGHRS and YFSETQ. Losses at the gene ends were 0 bases for V and 2 bases for J; bases not matched to a gene: 3. In nucleotides, the CDR3 is TGCGCCAGCAGCTTGGGGACTAGCGGACTCACAGATACGCAGTATTTT. As protein: CASSLGTSGLTDTQYF.

The rearrangement links TRBV2 to TRBJ1-2, with D unresolved. The CDR3 spans 14 residues. V was cut by 2 bases and J by 4 bases, with 11 bases left in between. CDR1 is SNHLY and CDR2 is FYNNEI in the germline V gene. The CDR3 spells CASSEWATGYGYTF. CDR3 DNA sequence: TGTGCCAGCAGTGAATGGGCCACCGGCTATGGCTACACCTTC.

Here the CDR3 DNA reads TGTGCCAGCAGTTTAAGGGGGCTCACAGATACGCAGTATTTT. Amino acid sequence: CASSLRGLTDTQYF. The rearrangement joins TRBV28 to TRBJ2-3; 7 bases are shared with TRBD1. The CDR3 has 14 amino acids. Germline CDR1 reads MDHEN; CDR2 reads SYDVKM. Trimming cost V 2 bases and J 2 bases; bases outside gene matches: 1.

This chain uses TRBV30 with TRBJ2-2; 8 bases fit TRBD2. The CDR3 extends over 14 amino acids. Germline trimming cut 5 bases from V and 1 base from J; bases unmatched to any gene: 3. Germline CDR1 and CDR2: GTSNPN and SVGIG (reference sequence). CDR3 loop: CAWCRGGNTGELFF. Written as DNA, the CDR3 is TGTGCCTGGTGTCGGGGGGGGAACACCGGGGAGCTGTTTTTT.

The chain joins TRBV29-1 to TRBJ1-2, with a possible D match to TRBD1 (6 bases). Trimming left V 0 bases short and J 2 bases short, with 10 bases between. The CDR3 is made up of 14 amino acids. CDR1 is SQVTM and CDR2 is ANQGSEA in the germline V gene. Here the CDR3 reads CSVEEGTGNYGYTF. The DNA of the CDR3 is TGCAGCGTTGAAGAAGGAACAGGGAACTATGGCTACACCTTC.

This chain joins TRBV20-1 and TRBJ1-2; tentative D call: TRBD1 (6 bases). V was pared by 5 bases and J by 4 bases, with 8 bases between. Germline CDR1 reads DFQATT; CDR2 reads SNEGSKA (reference sequence). This CDR3 comprises 11 residues. The CDR3 loop is CSAGGSYGYTF. In nucleotides, the CDR3 is TGCAGTGCTGGGGGCAGCTATGGCTACACCTTC.

As to this clone: This CDR3 is also generated by other DNA sequences in the sample. This sequence joins TRBV5-6 and TRBJ2-7; D is ambiguous. The CDR3 loop spans 13 amino acids. Trimming pared 5 bases from V and 0 bases from J, leaving 9 bases between. Germline V CDR1 and CDR2: SGHDT, YYEEEE. In DNA form, the CDR3 reads TGTGCCAGCAGGAGTCAGGACTCCTACGAGCAGTACTTC. It is translated as CASRSQDSYEQYF.

The genes are TRBV5-1 and TRBJ1-6; no definite D call. Trimming took 4 bases from V and 6 from J, leaving 8 bases between them. Germline loops: CDR1 SGHRS, CDR2 YFSETQ. The CDR3 is 13 residues long. Here the CDR3 DNA reads TGCGCCAGCAGCCCCACGGGTAATTCACCCCTCCACTTT. Translated, it gives CASSPTGNSPLHF.

The chain carries TRBV10-3 and TRBJ2-7, with TRBD1 matching 8 bases. The CDR3 runs to 17 residues. Germline V gene data show CDR1 as ENHRY and CDR2 as SYGVKD. The ends lost 2 bases at V and 0 bases at J; junction bases unmatched: 9. The CDR3 protein is CAISEEGQEYYSYEQYF. As DNA, the CDR3 is TGTGCCATCAGTGAGGAGGGACAGGAGTACTACTCCTACGAGCAGTACTTC.

The table lists this clone with a count of one. This chain connects TRBV5-6 to TRBJ2-3; 9 positions agree with TRBD2. The CDR3 runs to 14 residues. The V and J ends lost 5 bases and 1 base, in that order; junction bases with no gene match: 2. The germline gives CDR1 SGHDT, CDR2 YYEEEE. CDR3 nucleotides: TGTGCCAGCAGAGAGCGGGGGGGCACAGATACGCAGTATTTT. Its translation: CASRERGGTDTQYF.

V usage is TRBV5-1 and J usage is TRBJ2-5; D possibly corresponds to TRBD2 (6 bases). CDR3 size: 15 residues. Germline lookup yields CDR1 SGHRS and CDR2 YFSETQ. V was clipped by 0 bases and J by 6 bases, with 15 bases between them. The DNA for the CDR3 is TGCGCCAGCAGCTTGGCAGGGACTGAACAGAAGACCCAGTACTTC. This encodes CASSLAGTEQKTQYF.

A single count supports this clone. This chain joins TRBV5-4 and TRBJ1-4; weak D call: TRBD1 (6 bases). The germline CDR1 and CDR2 sequences are SGHNT and YYREEE (reference sequence). Trimming stripped 0 bases from V and 1 base from J, with 13 bases between. The CDR3 is 17 amino acids. Here the CDR3 reads CASSLGPGAGTNEKLFF. CDR3 sequence (DNA): TGTGCCAGCAGCTTGGGTCCAGGGGCTGGAACTAATGAAAAACTGTTTTTT.

The chain combines TRBV5-1 with TRBJ2-5; 11 bases are a match to TRBD2. The CDR3 has 15 residues. The V gene's germline CDR1 is SGHRS and CDR2 YFSETQ. Germline trimming cut 3 bases from V and 5 bases from J; bases unmatched to any gene: 6. The CDR3 coding sequence is TGCGCCAGCAGCTCCCGACTAGCGGGGAGTGAGACCCAGTACTTC. This encodes CASSSRLAGSETQYF.

The chain combines TRBV5-5 with TRBJ2-1; a weak D match, TRBD2 (5 bases). The germline V gene has CDR1 SGHKS and CDR2 YYEKEE (reference sequence). CDR3 length equals 13 residues. The V end lost 5 bases, the J end lost 6 bases, and 12 bases lay between the germline ends. The CDR3 nucleotides are TGTGCCAGCAGTTTGACGACTACCAATGAGCAGTTCTTC. It codes for CASSLTTTNEQFF.

The rearrangement joins TRBV4-2 to TRBJ1-3; no clear D. CDR1 is LGHNA and CDR2 is YNFKEQ in the germline V gene. Trimming removed 0 bases at V and 0 bases at J, with 3 bases between. The CDR3 extends over 14 amino acids. CDR3: CASSQDLSGNTIYF. CDR3 DNA sequence: TGTGCCAGCAGCCAAGACCTCTCTGGAAACACCATATATTTT.

The chain employs TRBV10-2 and TRBJ2-3; 14 bases match TRBD2. Trimming cost V 8 bases and J 7 bases; bases outside gene matches: 8. This CDR3 contains 15 residues. The germline gives CDR1 WSHSY, CDR2 SAAADI. The CDR3 protein is CASCPTSGGANTQYF. Written as DNA, the CDR3 is TGCGCCAGCTGCCCGACTAGCGGGGGGGCAAATACGCAGTATTTT.

V is TRBV13 and J is TRBJ1-4, with TRBD1 matching 8 bases. The CDR3 runs 15 residues. V shed 0 bases, J shed 7 bases, and the junction held 4 bases outside the gene matches. Germline lookup yields CDR1 PRHDT and CDR2 FYEKMQ (reference sequence). CDR3 in amino acids: CASSLGGQGSEKLFF. For the CDR3, the DNA is TGTGCCAGCAGCTTAGGAGGACAGGGCAGTGAAAAACTGTTTTTT. Together with reference TRBV13 and TRBJ1-4, the CDR3 gives the full variable domain: AAGVIQSPRHLIKEKRETATLKCYPIPRHDTVYWYQQGPGQDPQFLISFYEKMQSDKGSIPDRFSAQQFSDYHSELNMSSLELGDSALYFCASSLGGQGSEKLFFGSGTQLSVL.

This clone was counted only a few times. The chain joins TRBV6-5 to TRBJ2-2; D is undetermined. The CDR3 runs to 14 residues. From germline, CDR1 is MNHEY and CDR2 SVGAGI. V was pared by 4 bases and J by 6 bases, with 12 bases between. CDR3 sequence reads: CASSFALAAGELFF. For the CDR3, the DNA is TGTGCCAGCAGTTTCGCGCTCGCGGCCGGGGAGCTGTTTTTT.

This chain links TRBV10-3 with TRBJ2-5; the D is unclear. CDR1 is ENHRY and CDR2 is SYGVKD in the germline V gene. The V end lost 9 bases, the J end lost 2 bases, and 10 bases lay between the germline ends. The CDR3 is 12 residues long. CDR3 DNA: TGTGCCATTGCTGGAGTTCAAGAGACCCAGTACTTC. Translating it yields CAIAGVQETQYF.

This chain uses TRBV27 with TRBJ1-5; TRBD1 might be the D (6 bases). Looked up from germline, CDR1 is MNHEY and CDR2 is SMNVEV (reference sequence). V was trimmed by 5 bases and J by 1 base, leaving 12 bases between them. The length of the CDR3 is 15 residues. CDR3 amino acids: CASSGSRGSNQPQHF. As DNA, the CDR3 is TGTGCCAGCAGTGGTAGCAGGGGCAGCAATCAGCCCCAGCATTTT.